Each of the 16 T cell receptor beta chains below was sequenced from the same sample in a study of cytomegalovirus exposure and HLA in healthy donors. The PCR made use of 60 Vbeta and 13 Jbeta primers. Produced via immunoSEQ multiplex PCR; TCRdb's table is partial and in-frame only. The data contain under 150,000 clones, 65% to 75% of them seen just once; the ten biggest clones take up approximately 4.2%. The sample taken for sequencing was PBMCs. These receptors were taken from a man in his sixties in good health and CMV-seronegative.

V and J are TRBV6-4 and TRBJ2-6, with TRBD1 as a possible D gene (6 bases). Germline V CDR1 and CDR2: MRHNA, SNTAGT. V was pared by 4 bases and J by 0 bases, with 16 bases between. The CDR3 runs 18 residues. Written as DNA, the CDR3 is TGTGCCAGCAGTGCCCGGACAGTTCGCTCCTCTGGGGCCAACGTCCTGACTTTC. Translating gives CASSARTVRSSGANVLTF.

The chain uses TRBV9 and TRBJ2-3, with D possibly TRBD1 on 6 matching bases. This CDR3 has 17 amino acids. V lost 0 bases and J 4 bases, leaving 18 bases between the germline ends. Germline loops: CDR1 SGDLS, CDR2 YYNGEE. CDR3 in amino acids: CASSVDVDMGAPDTQYF. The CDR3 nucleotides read TGTGCCAGCAGCGTAGATGTTGACATGGGGGCCCCAGATACGCAGTATTTT.

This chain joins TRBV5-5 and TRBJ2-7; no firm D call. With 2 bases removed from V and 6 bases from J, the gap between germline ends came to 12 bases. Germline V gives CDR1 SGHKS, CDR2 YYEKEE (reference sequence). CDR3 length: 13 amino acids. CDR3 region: CASSFVRVSEQYF. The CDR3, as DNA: TGTGCCAGCAGCTTTGTTCGGGTGAGCGAGCAGTACTTC.

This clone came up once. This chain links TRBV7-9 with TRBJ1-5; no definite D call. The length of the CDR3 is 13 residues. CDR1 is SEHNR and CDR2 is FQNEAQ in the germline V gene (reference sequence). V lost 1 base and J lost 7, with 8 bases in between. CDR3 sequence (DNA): TGTGCCAGCAGCTTAGGAAACGAGCAGCCCCAGCATTTT. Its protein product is CASSLGNEQPQHF.

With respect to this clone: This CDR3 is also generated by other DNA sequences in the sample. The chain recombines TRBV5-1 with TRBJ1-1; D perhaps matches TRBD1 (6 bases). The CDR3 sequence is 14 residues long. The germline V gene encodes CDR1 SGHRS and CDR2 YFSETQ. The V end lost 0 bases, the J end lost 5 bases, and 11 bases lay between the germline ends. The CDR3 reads CASSLDAGETEAFF. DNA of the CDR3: TGCGCCAGCAGCTTGGACGCAGGGGAGACTGAAGCTTTCTTT.

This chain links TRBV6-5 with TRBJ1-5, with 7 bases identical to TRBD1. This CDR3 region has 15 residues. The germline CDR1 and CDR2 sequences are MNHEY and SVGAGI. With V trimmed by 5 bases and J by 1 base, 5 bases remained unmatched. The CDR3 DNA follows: TGTGCCAGCAGTCCTCGACAGGGAAGCAATCAGCCCCAGCATTTT. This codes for CASSPRQGSNQPQHF.

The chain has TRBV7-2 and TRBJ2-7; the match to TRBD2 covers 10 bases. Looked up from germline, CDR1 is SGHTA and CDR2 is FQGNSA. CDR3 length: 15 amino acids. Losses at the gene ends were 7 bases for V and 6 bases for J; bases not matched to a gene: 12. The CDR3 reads CASTPSTSGVVEQYF. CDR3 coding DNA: TGTGCCAGCACCCCCTCTACTAGCGGGGTGGTCGAGCAGTACTTC.

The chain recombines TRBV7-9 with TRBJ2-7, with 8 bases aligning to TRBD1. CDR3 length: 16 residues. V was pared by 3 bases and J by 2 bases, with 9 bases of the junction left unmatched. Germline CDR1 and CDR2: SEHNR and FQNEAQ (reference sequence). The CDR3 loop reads CASSLETGVRTYEQYF. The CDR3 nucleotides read TGTGCCAGCAGCTTGGAGACAGGGGTCCGGACCTACGAGCAGTACTTC.

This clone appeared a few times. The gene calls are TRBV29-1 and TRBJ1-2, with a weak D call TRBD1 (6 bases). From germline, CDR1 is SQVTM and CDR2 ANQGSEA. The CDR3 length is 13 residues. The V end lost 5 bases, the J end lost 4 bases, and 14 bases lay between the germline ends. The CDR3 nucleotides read TGCAGCGTTCCCGCACAGGGAGTCTATGGCTACACCTTC. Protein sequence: CSVPAQGVYGYTF.

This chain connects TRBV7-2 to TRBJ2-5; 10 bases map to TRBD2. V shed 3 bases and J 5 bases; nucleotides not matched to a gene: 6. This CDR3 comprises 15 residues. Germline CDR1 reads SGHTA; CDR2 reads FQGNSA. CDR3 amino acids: CASSFLAGEWETQYF. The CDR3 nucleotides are TGTGCCAGCAGCTTCCTAGCGGGAGAATGGGAGACCCAGTACTTC.

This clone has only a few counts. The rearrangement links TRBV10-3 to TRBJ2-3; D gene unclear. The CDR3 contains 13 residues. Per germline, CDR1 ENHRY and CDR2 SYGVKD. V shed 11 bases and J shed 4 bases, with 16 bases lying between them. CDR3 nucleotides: TGTGCCCTATCCACTGACGAGGCAGATACGCAGTATTTT. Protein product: CALSTDEADTQYF.

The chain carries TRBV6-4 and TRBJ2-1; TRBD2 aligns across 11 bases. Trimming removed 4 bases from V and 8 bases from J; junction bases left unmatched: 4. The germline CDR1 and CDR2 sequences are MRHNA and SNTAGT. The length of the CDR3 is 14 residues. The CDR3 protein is CASSVSGRADEQFF. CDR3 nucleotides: TGTGCCAGCAGTGTTAGCGGGAGGGCGGATGAGCAGTTCTTC.

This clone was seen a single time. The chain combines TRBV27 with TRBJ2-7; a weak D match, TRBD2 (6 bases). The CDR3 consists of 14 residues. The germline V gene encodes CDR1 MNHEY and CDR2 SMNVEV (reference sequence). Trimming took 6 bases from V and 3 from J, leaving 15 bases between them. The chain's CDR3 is CASSLRDWRYEQYF. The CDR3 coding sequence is TGTGCCAGCAGCCTAAGGGACTGGCGCTACGAGCAGTACTTC.

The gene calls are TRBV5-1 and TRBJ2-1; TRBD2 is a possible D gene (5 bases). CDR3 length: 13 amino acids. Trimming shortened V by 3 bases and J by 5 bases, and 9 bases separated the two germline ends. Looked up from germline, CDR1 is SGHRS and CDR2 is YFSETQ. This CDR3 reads CASSSGLDNEQFF. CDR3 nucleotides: TGCGCCAGCAGCTCCGGACTCGACAATGAGCAGTTCTTC.

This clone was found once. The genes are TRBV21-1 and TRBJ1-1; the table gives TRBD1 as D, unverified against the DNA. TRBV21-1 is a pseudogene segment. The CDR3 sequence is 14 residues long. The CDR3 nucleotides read TGTGCCAGCAGCAAGAGGGACAGGGCCACTGAAGCTTTCTTT. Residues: CASSKRDRATEAFF.

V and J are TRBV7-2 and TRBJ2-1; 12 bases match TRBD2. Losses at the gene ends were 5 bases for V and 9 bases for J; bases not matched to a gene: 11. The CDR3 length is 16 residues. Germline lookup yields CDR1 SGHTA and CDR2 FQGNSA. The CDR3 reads CASSHWTSGKQGEQFF. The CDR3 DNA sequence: TGTGCCAGCAGCCACTGGACTAGCGGGAAGCAAGGTGAGCAGTTCTTC.